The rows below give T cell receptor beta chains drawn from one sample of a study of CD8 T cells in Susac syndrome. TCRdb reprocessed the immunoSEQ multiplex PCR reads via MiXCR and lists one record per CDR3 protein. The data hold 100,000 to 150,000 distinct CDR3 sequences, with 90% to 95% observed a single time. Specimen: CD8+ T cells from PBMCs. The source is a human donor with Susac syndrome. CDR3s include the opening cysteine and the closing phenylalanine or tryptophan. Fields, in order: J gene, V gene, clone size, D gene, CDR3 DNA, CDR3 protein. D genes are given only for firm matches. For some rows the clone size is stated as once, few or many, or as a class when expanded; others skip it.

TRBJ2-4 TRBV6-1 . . TGTGCCACCAGGCACCGCTGGCCAGCCAAAAACATTCAGTACTTC CATRHRWPAKNIQYF
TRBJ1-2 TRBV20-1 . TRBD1 TGCAGTGCTAGACGCCAGGGGGCTGCCTATGGCTACACCTTC CSARRQGAAYGYTF
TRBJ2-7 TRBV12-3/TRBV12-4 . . TGTGCCAGCACTTCCTCGCTCGGCTACGAGCAGTACTTC CASTSSLGYEQYF
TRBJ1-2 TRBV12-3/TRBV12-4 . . TGTGCCAGCAGTTTTAATGGCCGACCGTCCTATGGCTACACCTTC CASSFNGRPSYGYTF
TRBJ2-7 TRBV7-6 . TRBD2 TGTGCCAGCAGCTTAACTAGCGGCCCTACCTACGAGCAGTACTTC CASSLTSGPTYEQYF
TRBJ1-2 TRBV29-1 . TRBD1 TGCAGCGTTGAGGGGACAGATGGCTACACCTTC CSVEGTDGYTF
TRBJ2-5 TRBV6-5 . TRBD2 TGTGCCAGCAGCGGCGGGAGGGCGCATGCGGAGACCCAGTACTTC CASSGGRAHAETQYF
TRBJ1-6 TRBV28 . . TGTGCCAGCAGTCCGTTCGTTTTGGGTCCCGGGACACCCCTCCACTTT CASSPFVLGPGTPLHF
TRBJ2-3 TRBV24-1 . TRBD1 TGTGCCACCAGTGACTGGCGACAGGGGACAGATACGCAGTATTTT CATSDWRQGTDTQYF
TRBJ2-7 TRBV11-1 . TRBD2 TGTGCCAGCAGCCGTCTAGCGGGAAGGTCCTACGAGCAGTACTTC CASSRLAGRSYEQYF
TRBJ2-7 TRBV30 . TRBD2 TGTGCCTGGAGCTACGGGGAGGGGTTGTACGAGCAGTACTTC CAWSYGEGLYEQYF
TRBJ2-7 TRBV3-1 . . TGTGCCAGCAGCCAAGAGGAGGGAAAGATATTACACGAGCAGTACTTC CASSQEEGKILHEQYF
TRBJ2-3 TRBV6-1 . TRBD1 TGTGCCAGCAAACCGGGACAGGCGGCCGATACGCAGTATTTT CASKPGQAADTQYF
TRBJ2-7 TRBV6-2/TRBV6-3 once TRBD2 TGTGCCAGCAGTTCGAGGACTAGCGGGAGGAACGAGCAGTACTTC CASSSRTSGRNEQYF
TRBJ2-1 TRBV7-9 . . TGTGCCAGCAGGCCCCTGCAGGGTGAGCAGTTCTTC CASRPLQGEQFF
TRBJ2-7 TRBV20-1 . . TGCAGTGCTAGCGTAGGAGAAGGCGAGCAGTACTTC CSASVGEGEQYF
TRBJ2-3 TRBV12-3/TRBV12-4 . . TGTGCCAGCAGTACCGGGGCCAACACAGATACGCAGTATTTT CASSTGANTDTQYF
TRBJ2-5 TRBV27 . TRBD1 TGTGCCAGCGCACAGGGGGCTAAGAAAGAGACCCAGTACTTC CASAQGAKKETQYF
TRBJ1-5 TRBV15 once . TGTGCCACCAGTAACAGCCAAAATCAGCCCCAGCATTTT CATSNSQNQPQHF
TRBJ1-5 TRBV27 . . TGTGCCAGCAGCGCGGCAGGCGGGGATAATCAGCCCCAGCATTTT CASSAAGGDNQPQHF
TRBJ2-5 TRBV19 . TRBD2 TGTGCCAGTAGTCCTCTAGCGGGGGTTCAAGAGACCCAGTACTTC CASSPLAGVQETQYF
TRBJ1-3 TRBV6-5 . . TGTGCCAGCAGTTACGGAAACACCATATATTTT CASSYGNTIYF
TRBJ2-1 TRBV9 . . TGTGCCAGCAGCCCGTTGACAGGAAATGAGCAGTTCTTC CASSPLTGNEQFF
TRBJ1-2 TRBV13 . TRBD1 TGTGCCAGCAGCTCTGACAGGGTCTATGGCTACACCTTC CASSSDRVYGYTF
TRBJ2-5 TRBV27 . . TGTGCCAGCAGCACATGGGGGGAAGAGACCCAGTACTTC CASSTWGEETQYF
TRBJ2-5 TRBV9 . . TGTGCCAGCAGCGTAGGTGGAGTTGGAGCAGAAGAGACCCAGTACTTC CASSVGGVGAEETQYF
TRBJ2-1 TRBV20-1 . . TGCAGTGCTAGGGGAAGCGGGTACAGCTACAATGAGCAGTTCTTC CSARGSGYSYNEQFF
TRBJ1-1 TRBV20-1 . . TGCAGTGCTAGAGATCTCCAGGGCGCGGATTACACTGAAGCTTTCTTT CSARDLQGADYTEAFF
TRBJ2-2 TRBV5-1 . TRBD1 TGCGCCAGCAGCCTCACGCAGGGGGCAGGGGAGCTGTTTTTT CASSLTQGAGELFF
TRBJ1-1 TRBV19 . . TGTGCCAGTAGTAGTCTCACTGAAGCTTTCTTT CASSSLTEAFF
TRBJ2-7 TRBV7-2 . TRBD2 TGTGCCAGCAGCGCCGATAGCGGGGTCCCCTCCTACGAGCAGTACTTC CASSADSGVPSYEQYF
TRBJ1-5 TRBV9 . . TGTGCCAGCAGCGTGGACGGTGATAGCAATCAGCCCCAGCATTTT CASSVDGDSNQPQHF
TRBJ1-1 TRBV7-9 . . TGTGCCAGCAGCTTAGACACAGCGGGGGAAGCTTTCTTT CASSLDTAGEAFF
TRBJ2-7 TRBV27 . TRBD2 TGTGCCAGTTCTCCGGTTGGGGGGGGAGTACGAGAGCAGTACTTC CASSPVGGGVREQYF
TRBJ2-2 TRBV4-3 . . TGCGCCAGCAGCCAAGCCCCTATTCGTACTCAACCCGGGGAGCTGTTTTTT CASSQAPIRTQPGELFF
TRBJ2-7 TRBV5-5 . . TGTGCCAGCAGCTTGGACGGCACCGCATACGAGCAGTACTTC CASSLDGTAYEQYF
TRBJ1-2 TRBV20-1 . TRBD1 TGCAGTGCGACAATGACCGGACAGGGGGATGGCTACACCTTC CSATMTGQGDGYTF
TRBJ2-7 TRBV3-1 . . TGTGCCAGCAGCCACGCAGCACGGCTGGACTACGAGCAGTACTTC CASSHAARLDYEQYF
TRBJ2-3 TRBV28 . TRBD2 TGTGCCAGCAGTTGTGAGCGGGGGGGCCTTACAGATACGCAGTATTTT CASSCERGGLTDTQYF
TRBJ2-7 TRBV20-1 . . TGCAGTGCTAGTAACAGTGACCTAAACGAGCAGTACTTC CSASNSDLNEQYF
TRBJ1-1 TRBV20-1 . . TGCAGTGCTCCTCCCCCAGGCGCTGAAGCTTTCTTT CSAPPPGAEAFF
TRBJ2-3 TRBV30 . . TGTGCCTGGAGCGGTAGCGCCAGCACAGATACGCAGTATTTT CAWSGSASTDTQYF
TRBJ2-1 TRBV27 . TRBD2 TGTGCCAGCAGTCCAGAGCGGGGGAACTACAATGAGCAGTTCTTC CASSPERGNYNEQFF
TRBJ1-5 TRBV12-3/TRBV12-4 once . TGTGCCAGCAGCGCGGGGGACGTAGGCAATCAGCCCCAGCATTTT CASSAGDVGNQPQHF
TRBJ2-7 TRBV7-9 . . TGTGCCAGCAGCTTAGACTTCAGCGGCAGTTTGACCTACGAGCAGTACTTC CASSLDFSGSLTYEQYF
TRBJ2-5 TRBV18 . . TGTGCCAGCTCACACGGGACAGGAACTAGCGGAGAGTACCAAGAGACCCAGTACTTC CASSHGTGTSGEYQETQYF